This T cell receptor (beta chain) was profiled in a study of T cell changes during pregnancy in multiple sclerosis. The protocol was immunoSEQ multiplex PCR, while the TCRdb copy is restricted to in-frame clones and leaves out a portion. The sample lists roughly 72,000 clones, around 92% occurring once. The CDR3 is 15 amino acids. The V and J ends lost 2 bases and 7 bases, in that order; junction bases with no gene match: 7. The germline V gene has CDR1 MNHEY and CDR2 SVGAGI. This clonotype originated in a female donor in good health, enrolled as a control in a pregnancy study. Specimen: peripheral blood, collected in the first trimester of pregnancy. The chain couples TRBV6-5 to TRBJ2-1; TRBD2 aligns across 8 bases. The DNA for the CDR3 is TGTGCCAGCAGTTACGGAGCGGGAGCGGGAAATGAGCAGTTCTTC. It encodes CASSYGAGAGNEQFF.